The rows below give T cell receptor beta chains drawn from one sample of a study of regulatory T cells in long-lasting Graves disease. TCRdb re-analysed the multiplex PCR reads in MiXCR, keeping a single row per CDR3 protein. Of some 470,000 distinct CDR3 sequences detected, 20% to 25% appear once; the ten largest clones hold roughly 7.7%. The sequencing here drew on peripheral blood mononuclear cells (PBMCs), taken when the disease was refractory, from a patient treated with antithyroid drugs. The receptors stem from a female donor with Graves disease. Each CDR3 is given with its conserved first and last residue.

V gene | CDR3 protein
TRBV6-6 | CASSYSGTPGVALHF
TRBV7-9 | CASTPGTSGRETQYF
TRBV19 | CASSTPGQAREQYF
TRBV12-3/TRBV12-4 | CASSFWNTEAFF
TRBV6-5 | CASSSRWTGGIKYEQYF
TRBV7-3 | CASSPSSSSYEQYF
TRBV6-2/TRBV6-3 | CASRGGPKDTQYF
TRBV7-2 | CASSPLRESQTQYF
TRBV4-1 | CASRGTLRNTEAFF
TRBV28 | CASSLFSYNQPQHF
TRBV12-3/TRBV12-4 | CASSSVSQPQHF
TRBV7-9 | CASRSEGDEKLFF